This TCR beta chain was retrieved from a study of blood T cell repertoires in COVID-19 (TCRdb year 2020). At the level of the whole study: Samples covering the acute and convalescent phases of COVID-19 were provided by collaborators in the United States, Italy and Spain. The prospective study material was composed of cDNA or gDNA derived from T cells, B-cell-depleted T cells, or PBMCs. The dataset comprised deeply sampled blood TCRbeta repertoires from subjects exposed to, actively infected with, or recovered from COVID-19. The repertoires were made available in a free public database intended to serve as a resource for research on the immune response to SARS-CoV-2. The samples were drawn from two sources: the first 160 participants of the ongoing ImmuneRACE study, and about 1,300 subjects contributed by 6 global collaborators. The sample metadata nearly always contained a de-identified subject ID, COVID-19 status, age in years and sex. Where available, HLA class I and class II types were taken from metadata supplied by the sample provider and were not determined by assay-based typing. Overall study results and their limits: Clinical and demographic metadata were provided uncurated, with the amount varying by source and participant.

The CDR3 holds 16 amino acids from the cysteine to the phenylalanine. Kept here is only the CDR3 DNA, which spans 48 bases and is read in frame from base 1. From a lookup of the germline V gene, CDR1 and CDR2 are SGHRS and YFSETQ. V and J are truncated by 2 bases and 2 bases respectively, leaving an intervening sequence of 17 bases. Samples from volunteer blood donors who had recovered from COVID-19 were contributed by a second Seattle source. The collaborating institutions used their own protocols to collect whole blood in K2EDTA tubes. Collaborator samples were shipped for TCRbeta analysis as frozen whole blood, isolated PBMCs, or DNA extracted from either sample type. With respect to this clone: The antigen this receptor binds is unknown. Per-base quality was not reported, and no clone a single base away is much larger than it.

TCRbeta CDR3 regions were amplified from genomic DNA using the immunoSEQ Assay, a bias-controlled multiplex PCR. The study's own analysis went as follows. The number of nucleated cells in each sample was estimated from the amplification of reference gene primers within the assay. Sequence reads were collapsed and filtered to measure the absolute abundance of every unique TCRbeta CDR3 rearrangement. For each sample, productive Simpson clonality was calculated by taking the square root of Simpson's diversity index across productive rearrangements. Drawn from immuneACCESS, this table holds only the in-frame rearrangements with V and J called that TCRdb kept. Clones are partly lost; checked studies trace under half to an unresolved V gene and leave the rest unexplained. The V and J calls and clone size come from that table; D and trimming were worked out from the DNA. The sample profile shows approximately 300,000 clones; 70% to 90% of them were found once. The ten largest clones take up under 7.5% of the sample.

The chain is made from TRBV5-1 and TRBJ2-7; the D gene is perhaps TRBD1, from 5 matching bases. Sequenced sample: peripheral blood. The sequence was obtained from a man aged 18 to 30 who had recovered from COVID-19. The DNA sequence is given as TGCGCCAGCAGCTTAGGGGTCGGGCAGAAAACCTACGAGCAGTACTTC. It specifies CASSLGVGQKTYEQYF.